The source of this T cell receptor (beta chain) is a study of T cells in Graves' hyperthyroidism and ophthalmopathy (dated by TCRdb to between 2019 and 2020). As for the study more broadly: Peripheral blood samples were taken at the time of initial diagnosis, prior to any treatment. An independent validation cohort of 18 to 20 hyperthyroidism patients and 17 patients who later progressed to ophthalmopathy tested prospective prediction of ophthalmopathy. The approximately 98 discovery patients were randomly divided into training and test sets at a 7:3 ratio. To identify TCR V-J signatures that set the groups apart, the researchers used a discovery cohort of 100 patients, made up of roughly 45 with Graves' ophthalmopathy and 55 to 65 with stable Graves' hyperthyroidism. In addition, the study compared T-cell repertoires in thyroid tissue and in blood from a handful of Graves' hyperthyroidism patients. The paper describes TCR Vbeta CDR3 sequencing of 140 or so peripheral blood samples, made up of about 41 ophthalmopathy patients, 70 to 75 hyperthyroidism patients and 17 progressor patients. After blood sampling, hyperthyroidism patients were treated with methimazole at a starting dose of 30 mg daily, and ophthalmopathy patients were treated with high-dose intravenous methylprednisolone.

This clonotype was found many times. This clone's antigen is unknown. No base quality values were provided; no much bigger clone lies one nucleotide off. Amplification of TCR beta CDR3 regions was carried out from RNA transcripts. A first-round RT-PCR of the TCR CDR3 used the HTBI primer set with the Qiagen OneStep RT-PCR kit. Libraries were constructed in a second round of multiplex PCR, after which size selection and purification were performed. Paired-end sequencing of the libraries was performed with 100 bp reads on an Illumina HiSeq2000. Per the original workflow: Raw data were processed with SOAPnuke, discarding reads with adapters, uncalled bases, mean Phred below 15, or no exact constant-primer or identifier match. High-quality paired reads were merged using COPE v1.2.5, and each unique nucleotide sequence was defined as a clonotype. MiTCR v1.1 was used to align clonotypes to the IMGT TRBV, TRBD and TRBJ reference segments. Only V-J combinations with frequency above 0.0001, covering about 99% of repertoires, were analysed. A TCS score was defined as the ratio of F50 (clonal expansion) to E x V (chaos), with BLOSUM62-based TCRdist applied between CDR3 peptides within each V-J. Welch's t-statistics and random forest reduced 450 to 600 V-J features to 13, which were used in a naive Bayes classifier (R e1071). Starting from the raw public reads, TCRdb applied fastp trimming at Q25, assembled clones with MiXCR and retained in-frame beta chains. Here each entry gathers all rows of one CDR3 protein and keeps the most common genes and DNA. The authors' filters were not applied to this entry. The sample contains hundreds of thousands of distinct CDR3 sequences, around 13% of them found a single time. The ten largest account for 9.2% of the sample.

In the germline V gene, CDR1 corresponds to SGHTA and CDR2 to FQGNSA. The CDR3 starts with the cysteine, ends with the phenylalanine, and has 16 residues. This entry keeps only the CDR3 DNA: 48 bases, framed from base 1. V is pruned by 5 bases and J by 5 bases, leaving 11 bases of the junction without a gene match. General findings and caveats noted by the study authors: In validation, progression to ophthalmopathy was predicted by the model with around 70% sensitivity and roughly 76% specificity, a median of about 6.4 months before onset. Sample size was not statistically predetermined, and blinding of investigators to group allocation was not performed. A 13 V-J signature model separated ophthalmopathy from stable hyperthyroidism, with approximately 87% sensitivity and roughly 81% specificity in cross-validation and 80%/75% in testing. Most expanded thyroid clonotypes (frequency above 0.001) were also found in blood, which suggests that blood repertoires may mirror thyroid immune responses.

Stable Graves' hyperthyroidism was defined as no progression to ophthalmopathy during 18 months of follow-up. Hyperthyroidism patients were aged 18 to 65 years and newly diagnosed, with disease duration of less than 2 months. Patients with uncontrolled infections, other autoimmune diseases, pregnancy or lactation were excluded. Diagnoses were established on the basis of clinical symptoms, serum thyroxine and TRAb, thyroid ultrasound, and orbital computed tomography. PBMCs were isolated from more than 9 ml of fresh peripheral blood by Ficoll-Paque density gradient centrifugation. Total RNA was extracted using Trizol reagent, and RNA quality was assessed on an Agilent 2100 Bioanalyzer.

This receptor was obtained from a woman aged 18-30 years with Graves' hyperthyroidism. The sequenced sample was blood. The chain is made from TRBV7-2 and TRBJ2-3, with 9 middle bases fitting TRBD1. The DNA reads TGTGCCAGCAGCCCGGGCCCGGGACAGGGTGGAGATACGCAGTATTTT. This is translated as CASSPGPGQGGDTQYF.